This T cell receptor (beta chain) was recovered during a study of cytomegalovirus exposure and HLA in healthy donors. In the PCR, 60 Vbeta and 13 Jbeta primers were used. The protocol was immunoSEQ multiplex PCR, while the TCRdb copy is restricted to in-frame clones and leaves out a portion. The repertoire consists of 300,000 or so clones, with approximately 84% occurring once and the leading ten covering 1.5% to 2.5%. About this clone itself: Its antigen is undetermined.

General study points: Rarity characterized most TCR sequences, yet some public TCRs appeared in many donors.

The sequence was collected from a woman between 35 and 50 years old in good health and CMV-seropositive. The source material was PBMCs.

The chain's CDR3 is CASSLAGDVYEQYF. The CDR3 region has the DNA TGTGCCAGCAGTTTAGCGGGAGATGTTTACGAGCAGTACTTC. This chain connects TRBV28 to TRBJ2-7; TRBD2 matches at 7 bases. Germline CDR1 and CDR2: MDHEN and SYDVKM. The CDR3 has 14 amino acids. Unmatched junction bases numbered 5, after V lost 2 bases and J lost 4 bases.